One and the same sample provided the 15 T cell receptor beta chains below, sequenced in a study of CD8 T cells in ankylosing spondylitis. TCRdb re-derived calls from the 5' RACE reads in MiXCR, one entry per CDR3 protein. This table has under 250,000 distinct CDR3 sequences, roughly 32% appearing once. Sequencing input: blood, either unsorted or a sorted T cell fraction (not recorded which). The receptors stem from a male donor with ankylosing spondylitis or in good health (not recorded which).

This clonotype was found a few times. The chain has TRBV6-1 and TRBJ1-4; D is possibly TRBD1 (6 bases). Trimming shortened V by 6 bases and J by 7 bases, and 12 bases separated the two germline ends. The CDR3 totals 13 residues. CDR1 MNHNS and CDR2 SASEGT come from the germline V gene. CDR3 amino acids: CASRPGAGEKLFF. CDR3 in DNA: TGTGCCAGCAGGCCAGGGGCCGGTGAAAAACTGTTTTTT.

The chain employs TRBV5-1 and TRBJ2-1; D call uncertain. In germline, CDR1 is SGHRS, CDR2 YFSETQ. With 0 bases removed from V and 0 bases from J, the gap between germline ends came to 7 bases. The CDR3 is 15 residues long. As DNA, the CDR3 is TGCGCCAGCAGCTTGGCCGAGTCCTCCTACAATGAGCAGTTCTTC. Amino acid sequence: CASSLAESSYNEQFF.

The genes are TRBV9 and TRBJ1-1; D gene unclear. The CDR3 extends over 13 amino acids. Trimming stripped 0 bases from V and 6 bases from J, with 9 bases between. Per germline, CDR1 SGDLS and CDR2 YYNGEE. This chain's CDR3 is CASSVVLTSEAFF. The CDR3 DNA follows: TGTGCCAGCAGCGTAGTTCTAACCTCTGAAGCTTTCTTT.

The chain uses TRBV6-1 and TRBJ2-1, with unresolved D. V was shortened by 5 bases and J by 10 bases, with 18 bases between the two germline ends. This CDR3 is 14 amino acids long. From germline, CDR1 is MNHNS and CDR2 SASEGT. CDR3 bases: TGTGCCAGCAGTCAGACGGGCTTGGAGAAAGAGCAGTTCTTC. It specifies CASSQTGLEKEQFF.

This clonotype was detected only a few times. The chain has TRBV4-1 and TRBJ2-1, with D possibly matching TRBD1 (6 bases). This CDR3 is 16 amino acids long. V was shortened by 1 base and J by 2 bases, with 12 bases between the two germline ends. CDR1 MGHRA and CDR2 YSYEKL come from the germline V gene. DNA for the CDR3: TGCGCCAGCAGCCAAGGGGACATCCTAACCTACAATGAGCAGTTCTTC. Amino acids: CASSQGDILTYNEQFF.

This chain links TRBV28 with TRBJ2-7, with 9 bases identical to TRBD1. The germline gives CDR1 MDHEN, CDR2 SYDVKM. Germline trimming cut 5 bases from V and 5 bases from J; bases unmatched to any gene: 10. The CDR3 totals 15 residues. The CDR3 DNA reads TGTGCCAGCAGTAGATACACAGGGGGCAGGGACGAGCAGTACTTC. This gives the protein CASSRYTGGRDEQYF.

This chain joins TRBV12-3 or TRBV12-4 and TRBJ2-3; 7 bases are a match to TRBD1. This CDR3 has 16 amino acids. V shed 4 bases, J shed 0 bases, and the junction held 7 bases outside the gene matches. The CDR3 loop is CASSSQQGSSTDTQYF. The CDR3 nucleotides read TGTGCCAGCAGTTCGCAACAGGGGTCTAGCACAGATACGCAGTATTTT.

The chain joins TRBV5-1 to TRBJ2-2, with D unclear. The CDR3 has 14 amino acids. The V gene's germline CDR1 is SGHRS and CDR2 YFSETQ. V was pared by 4 bases and J by 1 base, with 8 bases between. Here the CDR3 reads CASSLDWNTGELFF. The CDR3 DNA sequence: TGCGCCAGCAGCCTCGACTGGAACACCGGGGAGCTGTTTTTT.

This clonotype appeared once. The rearrangement links TRBV5-1 to TRBJ2-3; D gene uncertain. CDR1 and CDR2 (germline): SGHRS, YFSETQ. V gave up 0 bases and J gave up 6 bases, with 14 bases separating them. This CDR3 region has 15 residues. In DNA, the CDR3 is TGCGCCAGCAGCTTGGTTACTCGGTCCTCGGATACGCAGTATTTT. Translated: CASSLVTRSSDTQYF.

This clonotype was recorded once. CDR3 sequence: CASSPRDRDTGELFF. The CDR3 DNA is TGTGCCAGCTCACCAAGGGACAGAGACACCGGGGAGCTGTTTTTT. The chain couples TRBV18 to TRBJ2-2, with 7 bases that match TRBD1. Germline CDR1 and CDR2: KGHSH and LQKENI. The CDR3 sequence is 15 residues long. V trimming: 2 bases; J trimming: 3 bases; junction bases outside the gene matches: 3.

CDR3 region: CASIDAGLYQETQYF. The CDR3 region has the DNA TGTGCCAGCATCGATGCTGGCCTGTACCAAGAGACCCAGTACTTC. This chain connects TRBV7-9 to TRBJ2-5, with unresolved D. Germline-derived CDR1 and CDR2 are SEHNR and FQNEAQ (reference sequence). The length of the CDR3 is 15 residues. V lost 7 bases to trimming and J lost 0 bases, with 15 bases between them.

This clonotype was seen a handful of times. V gene TRBV29-1 combines with J gene TRBJ2-1; the match to TRBD1 covers 7 bases. Germline CDR1 is SQVTM and CDR2 is ANQGSEA. J was trimmed by 8 bases and V by 1 base; bases with no gene match: 5. CDR3 length: 13 residues. DNA for the CDR3: TGCAGCGTTGAAGGACAGGGTATCGATGAGCAGTTCTTC. Translating gives CSVEGQGIDEQFF.

The rearrangement links TRBV5-6 to TRBJ2-7; 7 bases agree with TRBD2. V lost 6 bases and J lost 0; bases outside the gene matches: 6. The CDR3 extends over 14 amino acids. CDR1 and CDR2 (germline): SGHDT, YYEEEE. The CDR3 nucleotides read TGTGCCAGCACCCTCGGGGGGAGCTCCTACGAGCAGTACTTC. Its translation is CASTLGGSSYEQYF.

The sample holds a few counts of this clonotype. This chain connects TRBV5-1 to TRBJ2-7, with D perhaps TRBD1 (5 bases). The germline V gene has CDR1 SGHRS and CDR2 YFSETQ. V dropped 2 bases and J dropped 3 bases, with 12 bases sitting between them. This CDR3 is built from 14 residues. In DNA form, the CDR3 reads TGCGCCAGCAGCTTATCTGGGGCCGGCTACGAGCAGTACTTC. Amino acid sequence: CASSLSGAGYEQYF.

Only a few counts were recorded for this clonotype. The gene calls are TRBV20-1 and TRBJ2-1; 11 positions match TRBD2. Germline V CDR1 and CDR2: DFQATT, SNEGSKA (reference sequence). The CDR3 is made up of 16 amino acids. V was clipped by 6 bases and J by 1 base; unmatched bases: 8. The CDR3 sequence is CSAGTRLAGSYNEQFF. In nucleotides, the CDR3 is TGCAGTGCCGGTACCAGACTAGCGGGGTCCTACAATGAGCAGTTCTTC.